This TCR beta chain was sequenced during a study of blood T cell repertoires in COVID-19. Some clones are missing from TCRdb's copy, which holds only in-frame ones; the method was immunoSEQ multiplex PCR. This table has about 440,000 clones, around 88% appearing once. The CDR3 contains 18 residues. Sequenced: peripheral blood. This TCR derives from a woman aged 50 to 65 with COVID-19, enrolled during active disease. The chain carries TRBV21-1 and TRBJ2-1; no check of the table's D call, TRBD1, against the DNA was made. TRBV21-1 is tagged as a pseudogene. CDR3: CASSKGPGDRGARNEQFF. The CDR3 DNA reads TGTGCCAGCAGCAAAGGGCCTGGGGACAGGGGGGCCCGCAATGAGCAGTTCTTC.